The 14 T cell receptor beta chains listed next were all sequenced from one sample in a study of cytotoxic CD8 clonotypes in ibrutinib-treated CLL. Generated by immunoSEQ multiplex PCR, the TCRdb table keeps only in-frame clones and is missing some. The repertoire holds around 60,000 clones, over 60% seen once, with roughly 45% in the top ten. This specimen consisted of PBMCs, obtained after 12 months of ibrutinib treatment. The receptors shown here come from a human donor with chronic lymphocytic leukemia.

The J gene is TRBJ2-7, the V gene TRBV6-5; 9 bases are shared with TRBD2. The junction had 1 base not matched to a gene; V was cut back by 0 bases and J by 1 base. The CDR3 totals 15 residues. Germline CDR1 reads MNHEY; CDR2 reads SVGAGI. The CDR3 here is CASSYSGLASYEQYF. The CDR3 coding sequence is TGTGCCAGCAGTTACTCTGGACTAGCGTCCTACGAGCAGTACTTC.

This clone has just a few counts. The chain uses TRBV7-3 and TRBJ1-2; D is possibly TRBD1 (6 bases). Trimming removed 2 bases from V and 4 bases from J, with 11 bases in between. Germline V gene sequence: CDR1 SGHTA, CDR2 FQGTGA. This CDR3 has 14 residues. The CDR3 sequence: CASSLGRGSYGYTF. DNA for the CDR3: TGTGCCAGCAGCTTAGGCAGGGGTTCCTATGGCTACACCTTC.

The chain combines TRBV10-2 with TRBJ2-7; TRBD1 is a possible D gene (6 bases). V was clipped by 3 bases and J by 2 bases, with 11 bases between them. Per the germline V gene, CDR1 is WSHSY and CDR2 is SAAADI. The CDR3 spans 14 residues. CDR3 in DNA: TGCGCCAGCAGTGATCCGGACAGCACCTACGAGCAGTACTTC. Its translation is CASSDPDSTYEQYF.

This clone was seen only once. The rearrangement uses TRBV7-9 and TRBJ2-7; D tentatively fits TRBD1 or TRBD2 (5 bases each). Trimming shortened V by 6 bases and J by 0 bases, and 15 bases separated the two germline ends. CDR3 length: 15 amino acids. Germline V gives CDR1 SEHNR, CDR2 FQNEAQ (reference sequence). In DNA form, the CDR3 reads TGTGCCAGCAGTCCCAGGGAGCGGAACTCCTACGAGCAGTACTTC. Translation: CASSPRERNSYEQYF.

The chain uses TRBV7-3 and TRBJ2-2, with TRBD2 identical over 7 bases. Germline V gene lookup returns CDR1 SGHTA and CDR2 FQGTGA. The ends lost 5 bases at V and 1 base at J; junction bases unmatched: 4. This CDR3 region has 15 residues. CDR3 residues: CASSLSGQNTGELFF. The CDR3 region has the DNA TGTGCCAGCAGCCTTAGCGGGCAGAACACCGGGGAGCTGTTTTTT.

The chain uses TRBV19 and TRBJ2-5; the match to TRBD2 covers 14 bases. The CDR3 is made up of 19 amino acids. V shed 4 bases, J shed 2 bases, and the junction held 12 bases outside the gene matches. Looked up from germline, CDR1 is LNHDA and CDR2 is SQIVND (reference sequence). In DNA, the CDR3 is TGTGCCAGTAGTACGCCCGCCGGGACTAGCGGGAGTTTTCAAGAGACCCAGTACTTC. Translating gives CASSTPAGTSGSFQETQYF.

The chain employs TRBV19 and TRBJ2-1; no firm D call. CDR1 and CDR2 (germline): LNHDA, SQIVND (reference sequence). Trimming shortened V by 1 base and J by 9 bases, and 13 bases separated the two germline ends. The CDR3 is 14 residues long. The DNA for the CDR3 is TGTGCCAGTAGTATAGGAGTAGGGCCAGCTGAGCAGTTCTTC. Amino acids: CASSIGVGPAEQFF.

This rearrangement joins TRBV5-6 to TRBJ2-3; D gene uncertain. This CDR3 has 11 amino acids. CDR1 SGHDT and CDR2 YYEEEE come from the germline V gene. Trimming removed 4 bases at V and 7 bases at J, with 7 bases between. CDR3 DNA sequence: TGTGCCAGCAGCCTAAAGAATACGCAGTATTTT. Protein sequence: CASSLKNTQYF.

The gene calls are TRBV29-1 and TRBJ1-2, with D tentatively TRBD1 (5 bases). Trimming took 3 bases from V and 5 from J, leaving 10 bases between them. Germline V CDR1 and CDR2: SQVTM, ANQGSEA. The CDR3 contains 12 residues. CDR3 region: CSVDGAGYGYTF. The CDR3 nucleotides are TGCAGCGTTGATGGCGCAGGGTATGGCTACACCTTC.

In this sample, this clone turned up once. CDR3 DNA: TGTGCCAGCAGTGAACCCGGGGCCACAGATACGCAGTATTTT. Its protein product is CASSEPGATDTQYF. The rearrangement links TRBV25-1 to TRBJ2-3, with D perhaps being TRBD1 or TRBD2 (5 bases each). The V gene's germline CDR1 is MGHDK and CDR2 SYGVNS. V dropped 2 bases and J dropped 2 bases, with 8 bases sitting between them. CDR3 length: 14 amino acids.

The chain couples TRBV14 to TRBJ2-7, with a possible D match to TRBD1 (6 bases). V lost 2 bases, J lost 6 bases, and 11 bases lay in between. Per the germline V gene, CDR1 is SGHDN and CDR2 is FVKESK. This CDR3 is built from 13 residues. DNA of the CDR3: TGTGCCAGCAGCCAACTCAGGGGCGGCGAGCAGTACTTC. As protein: CASSQLRGGEQYF.

This clone was picked up a small number of times. V usage is TRBV7-6 and J usage is TRBJ2-2; possibly TRBD1 for D (5 bases). Germline lookup yields CDR1 SGHVS and CDR2 FNYEAQ. The V end lost 2 bases, the J end lost 3 bases, and 10 bases lay between the germline ends. This CDR3 is 15 amino acids long. The CDR3: CASSLQDIHTGELFF. The CDR3 bases are TGTGCCAGCAGCTTACAGGACATCCACACCGGGGAGCTGTTTTTT.

This chain connects TRBV9 to TRBJ1-5; D perhaps matches TRBD1 (5 bases). Germline V lookup: CDR1 SGDLS, CDR2 YYNGEE. The CDR3 is 13 residues long. V was clipped by 3 bases and J by 4 bases, with 8 bases between them. CDR3 residues: CASSAGWNQPQHF. CDR3 bases: TGTGCCAGCAGCGCAGGGTGGAATCAGCCCCAGCATTTT. Drawing the rest from reference TRBV9 and TRBJ1-5, the complete variable domain is DSGVTQTPKHLITATGQRVTLRCSPRSGDLSVYWYQQSLDQGLQFLIQYYNGEERAKGNILERFSAQQFPDLHSELNLSSLELGDSALYFCASSAGWNQPQHFGDGTRLSIL.

The rearrangement uses TRBV6-1 and TRBJ2-7; 7 positions agree with TRBD1. V lost 4 bases to trimming and J lost 1 base; unmatched junction nucleotides: 7. Germline V gene lookup returns CDR1 MNHNS and CDR2 SASEGT. CDR3 length equals 15 residues. CDR3 coding DNA: TGTGCCAGCAGTGCCGGGACAGCCCAATCCTACGAGCAGTACTTC. Encoded protein: CASSAGTAQSYEQYF.